This TCR beta chain was documented in a study of shared clonotypes between healthy human individuals. Regarding the study as a whole: Shared clonotypes across all four donors exceeded non-shared ones in generation probability.

In the case of this clone: No antigen is known for it.

Template for every sorted-subset replicate PCR totaled approximately 0.2 ug DNA, 30,000 to 35,000 T cell genomes. Some clones are missing from TCRdb's copy, which holds only in-frame ones; the method was immunoSEQ multiplex PCR. Altogether about a million clones are present, more than 75% being singletons, with the ten largest covering over 1.3%. Germline-derived CDR1 and CDR2 are WNHNN and SYGVQD (reference sequence). The CDR3 runs 13 residues. The V gene end was trimmed by 4 bases and the J gene end by 6 bases; junction bases not matched to a gene: 0. The sequenced material came from memory CD4+ T cells sorted from blood. The subset here: CD45RA-negative fraction. The sequence was collected from a young man in good health. The chain combines TRBV10-1 with TRBJ2-2; TRBD1 matches 9 bases. In DNA, the CDR3 is TGCGCCAGCAGTGGACAGGGGGCCGGGGAGCTGTTTTTT. Amino acids: CASSGQGAGELFF.